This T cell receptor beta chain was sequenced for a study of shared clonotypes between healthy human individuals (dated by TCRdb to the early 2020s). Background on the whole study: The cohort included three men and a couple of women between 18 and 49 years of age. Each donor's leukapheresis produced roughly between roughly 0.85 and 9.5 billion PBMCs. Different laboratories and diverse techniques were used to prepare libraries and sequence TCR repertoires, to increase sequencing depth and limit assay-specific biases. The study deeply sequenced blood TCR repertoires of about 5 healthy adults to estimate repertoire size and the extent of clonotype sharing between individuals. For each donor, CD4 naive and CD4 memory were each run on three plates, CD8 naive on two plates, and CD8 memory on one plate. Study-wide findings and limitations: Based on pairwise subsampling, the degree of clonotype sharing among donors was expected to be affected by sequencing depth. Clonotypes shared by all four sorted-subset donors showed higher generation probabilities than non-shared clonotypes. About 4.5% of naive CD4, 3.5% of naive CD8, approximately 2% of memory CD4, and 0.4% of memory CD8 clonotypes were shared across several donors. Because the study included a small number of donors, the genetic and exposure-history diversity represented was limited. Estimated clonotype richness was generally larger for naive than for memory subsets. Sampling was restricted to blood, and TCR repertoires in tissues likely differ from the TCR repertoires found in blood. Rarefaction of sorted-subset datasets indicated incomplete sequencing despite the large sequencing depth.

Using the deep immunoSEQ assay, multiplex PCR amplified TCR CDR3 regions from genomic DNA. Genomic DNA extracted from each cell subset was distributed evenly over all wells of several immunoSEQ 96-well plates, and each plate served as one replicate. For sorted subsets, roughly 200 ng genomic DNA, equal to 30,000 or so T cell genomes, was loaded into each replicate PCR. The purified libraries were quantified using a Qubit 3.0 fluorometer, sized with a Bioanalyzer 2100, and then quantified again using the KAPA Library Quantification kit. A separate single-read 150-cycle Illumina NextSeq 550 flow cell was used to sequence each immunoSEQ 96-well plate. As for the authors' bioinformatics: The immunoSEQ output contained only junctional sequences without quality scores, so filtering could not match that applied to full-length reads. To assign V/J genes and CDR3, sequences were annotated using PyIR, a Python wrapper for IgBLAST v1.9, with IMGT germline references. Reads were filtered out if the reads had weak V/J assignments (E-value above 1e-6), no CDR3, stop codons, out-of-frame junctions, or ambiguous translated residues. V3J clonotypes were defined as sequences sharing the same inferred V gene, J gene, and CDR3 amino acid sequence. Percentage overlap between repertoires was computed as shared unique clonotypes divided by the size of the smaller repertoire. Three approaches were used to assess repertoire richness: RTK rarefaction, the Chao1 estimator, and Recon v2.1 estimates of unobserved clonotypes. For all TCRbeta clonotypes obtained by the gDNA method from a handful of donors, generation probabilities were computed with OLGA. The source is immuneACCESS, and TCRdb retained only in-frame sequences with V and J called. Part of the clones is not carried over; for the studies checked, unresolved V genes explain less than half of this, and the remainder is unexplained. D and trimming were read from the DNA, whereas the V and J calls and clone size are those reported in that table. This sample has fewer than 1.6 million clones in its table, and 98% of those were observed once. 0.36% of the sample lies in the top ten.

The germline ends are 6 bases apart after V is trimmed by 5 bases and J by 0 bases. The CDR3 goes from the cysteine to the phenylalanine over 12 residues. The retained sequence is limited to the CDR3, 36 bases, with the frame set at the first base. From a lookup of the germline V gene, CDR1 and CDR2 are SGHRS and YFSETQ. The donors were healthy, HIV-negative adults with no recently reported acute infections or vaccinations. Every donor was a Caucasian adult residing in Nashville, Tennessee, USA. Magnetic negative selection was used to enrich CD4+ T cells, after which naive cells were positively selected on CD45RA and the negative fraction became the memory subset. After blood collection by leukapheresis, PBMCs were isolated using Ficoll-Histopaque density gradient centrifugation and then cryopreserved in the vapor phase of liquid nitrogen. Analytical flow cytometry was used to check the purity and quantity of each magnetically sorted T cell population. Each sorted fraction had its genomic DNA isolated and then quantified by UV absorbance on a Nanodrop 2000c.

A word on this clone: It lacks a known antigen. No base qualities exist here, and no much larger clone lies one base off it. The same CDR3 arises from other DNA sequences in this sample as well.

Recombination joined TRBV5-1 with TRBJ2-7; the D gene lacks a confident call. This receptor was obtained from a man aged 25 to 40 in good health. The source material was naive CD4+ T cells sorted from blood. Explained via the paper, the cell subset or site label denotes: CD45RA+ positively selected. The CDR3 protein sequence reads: CASSLNSYEQYF. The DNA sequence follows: TGCGCCAGCAGTTTGAACTCCTACGAGCAGTACTTC.